The 8 T cell receptor beta chains in this list originate from one sample, sequenced in a study of cytomegalovirus exposure and HLA in healthy donors. 60 Vbeta and 13 Jbeta primers were used in PCR. The data were produced by immunoSEQ multiplex PCR, yet TCRdb's version contains in-frame clones alone and is incomplete. The table shows approximately 100,000 clones, with more than 65% occurring only once. Sequenced: PBMCs. The receptors here all came from a woman younger than 30 in good health and CMV-seropositive.

The rearrangement uses TRBV18 and TRBJ2-7; the match to TRBD2 covers 10 bases. V dropped 6 bases and J dropped 0; count of bases not matched to a gene: 11. Germline CDR1 reads KGHSH; CDR2 reads LQKENI. The CDR3 is 17 amino acids. DNA of the CDR3: TGTGCCAGCTCGCCCCGGGGACCTAGCGGGAGCTCCTACGAGCAGTACTTC. Its protein is CASSPRGPSGSSYEQYF.

V is TRBV6-5 and J is TRBJ2-5; unclear D gene. The CDR3 loop spans 12 amino acids. V shed 0 bases and J shed 5 bases, with 4 bases lying between them. Per the germline V gene, CDR1 is MNHEY and CDR2 is SVGAGI. This chain's CDR3 is CASSYSRETQYF. The CDR3 bases are TGTGCCAGCAGTTACTCGCGGGAGACCCAGTACTTC.

V gene TRBV5-1 combines with J gene TRBJ1-1; TRBD1 matches at 7 bases. Germline V lookup: CDR1 SGHRS, CDR2 YFSETQ. This CDR3 spans 16 amino acids. V shed 4 bases, J shed 0 bases, and the junction held 9 bases outside the gene matches. The CDR3 region is CASSPNPGQMNTEAFF. The CDR3 bases are TGCGCCAGCAGCCCAAACCCGGGACAGATGAACACTGAAGCTTTCTTT.

The chain has TRBV18 and TRBJ1-3; TRBD1 agrees at 7 bases. The trim removed 2 bases at V and 3 bases at J, leaving 7 bases unmatched. Germline values: CDR1 KGHSH, CDR2 LQKENI. The CDR3 runs to 16 residues. The CDR3 is CASSPNTGEFGNTIYF. Written as DNA, the CDR3 is TGTGCCAGCTCACCAAACACAGGGGAATTTGGAAACACCATATATTTT.

The chain uses TRBV30 and TRBJ1-5; a weak D match, TRBD1 (5 bases). Germline V lookup: CDR1 GTSNPN, CDR2 SVGIG (reference sequence). The CDR3 length is 14 residues. The V gene lost 0 bases and the J gene lost 2 bases, with 8 bases spanning the gap. The CDR3 sequence is CAWSVWGGNQPQHF. The CDR3 DNA reads as TGTGCCTGGAGTGTATGGGGCGGCAATCAGCCCCAGCATTTT.

The chain carries TRBV25-1 and TRBJ1-1, with unresolved D. Germline lookup yields CDR1 MGHDK and CDR2 SYGVNS. The CDR3 has 15 residues. Trimming cost V 4 bases and J 6 bases, with 18 bases left between them. This CDR3 reads CASSGRESRQAEAFF. CDR3 sequence (DNA): TGTGCCAGCAGTGGAAGGGAGTCCCGGCAGGCTGAAGCTTTCTTT. The full variable domain, with the rest looked up from reference TRBV25-1 and TRBJ1-1, is EADIYQTPRYLVIGTGKKITLECSQTMGHDKMYWYQQDPGMELHLIHYSYGVNSTEKGDLSSESTVSRIRTEHFPLTLESARPSHTSQYLCASSGRESRQAEAFFGQGTRLTVV.

This chain connects TRBV14 to TRBJ2-6; D ambiguous. V was cut by 1 base and J by 3 bases, with 4 bases left in between. Germline V CDR1 and CDR2: SGHDN, FVKESK. CDR3 length: 14 amino acids. For the CDR3, the DNA is TGTGCCAGCAGCCAAGCGGTTGGGGCCAACGTCCTGACTTTC. Translation gives CASSQAVGANVLTF. The full variable domain, rest sourced from reference TRBV14 and TRBJ2-6, is EAGVTQFPSHSVIEKGQTVTLRCDPISGHDNLYWYRRVMGKEIKFLLHFVKESKQDESGMPNNRFLAERTGGTYSTLKVQPAELEDSGVYFCASSQAVGANVLTFGAGSRLTVL.

The gene calls are TRBV2 and TRBJ2-2; 10 positions match TRBD2. The CDR3 is 17 residues long. Looked up from germline, CDR1 is SNHLY and CDR2 is FYNNEI. V shed 3 bases, J shed 0 bases, and the junction held 4 bases outside the gene matches. CDR3 in DNA: TGTGCCAGCAGTGAGAGCGGGAGGGGGCCGAACACCGGGGAGCTGTTTTTT. It encodes CASSESGRGPNTGELFF.